This TCR beta chain comes out of a study of regulatory T cells in long-lasting Graves disease. Study results and caveats: Those with persistent disease had in common more public clonotypes (about 3,000) than new patients (more than 900). Possibly, too few samples lowered accuracy. TRBV28 was favored in persistent disease, as were TRBJ1-2 and TRBJ2-5.

The CDR3 sequence is 14 residues long. V lost 9 bases to trimming and J lost 0 bases, with 8 bases between them. The germline V gene has CDR1 KGHDR and CDR2 SFDVKD. Noted time point: persistent/refractory GD, antithyroid drugs over 5 years with positive TRAb. PBMC RNA served as the TCR library source. This clonotype has at least ten counts. Its target is unknown. Both iRepertoire HTBI primers and Arm-PCR of CDR3 regions were used to build the TCR beta libraries. Via MiXCR, TCRdb re-called the multiplex PCR reads, giving one row per CDR3 protein. The repertoire holds around 430,000 distinct CDR3 sequences, with roughly 22% as singletons.

The receptor was isolated from a female donor with Graves disease. The chain carries TRBV24-1 and TRBJ2-6; D remains ambiguous. The sequenced sample was peripheral blood mononuclear cells (PBMCs), obtained when the disease was refractory, from a patient treated with antithyroid drugs. CDR3 sequence reads: CATPPDSGANVLTF. The DNA for the CDR3 is TGTGCCACCCCCCCGGACTCTGGGGCCAACGTCCTGACTTTC.